These 15 T cell receptor beta chains came from one sample sequenced in a study of CD8+ T cells in alopecia areata. Specified treatment: oral pan-JAK inhibitor, 5-10 mg twice daily. The authors extracted RNA and reverse transcribed it into cDNA as the sequencing template. Method: immunoSEQ multiplex PCR; TCRdb's copy keeps in-frame clones and lacks some. The top ten clones hold about 31% of a sample with some 110,000 clones, 58% of them seen once. The material was CD8+ T cells sorted from blood, obtained at week 4, from a patient treated with tofacitinib. All receptors derive from a human donor with alopecia areata.

The chain is built from TRBV27 and TRBJ2-1; D ambiguous. The CDR3 runs to 13 residues. CDR1 and CDR2 (germline): MNHEY, SMNVEV (reference sequence). Trimming shortened V by 3 bases and J by 7 bases, and 10 bases separated the two germline ends. CDR3: CASSFPFKNEQFF. CDR3 in DNA: TGTGCCAGCAGTTTCCCCTTTAAGAATGAGCAGTTCTTC.

The sample holds a few counts of this clone. V is TRBV25-1 and J is TRBJ2-7, with a tentative D call TRBD2 (5 bases). V gave up 4 bases and J gave up 5 bases, with 9 bases separating them. CDR3 length equals 12 residues. Germline CDR1 MGHDK, CDR2 SYGVNS. CDR3 nucleotide sequence: TGTGCCAGCAGTGCGGGATTCGACGAGCAGTACTTC. Translated, it gives CASSAGFDEQYF.

The CDR3 DNA sequence: TGTGCCAGCAGTTACACTAGCGGGGCTAATGAGCAGTTCTTC. Protein sequence: CASSYTSGANEQFF. This chain joins TRBV6-5 and TRBJ2-1; 10 nucleotides align to TRBD2. Germline CDR1 MNHEY, CDR2 SVGAGI. J gave up 7 bases and V 2 bases, and 2 bases lay outside the gene matches. The CDR3 runs to 14 residues.

This clone has just a few counts. This sequence joins TRBV13 and TRBJ2-7, with 11 bases matching TRBD1. The CDR3 length is 16 residues. Germline V CDR1 and CDR2: PRHDT, FYEKMQ (reference sequence). V was pared by 3 bases and J by 2 bases, with 6 bases of the junction left unmatched. CDR3 loop: CASSLPSGQGAYEQYF. CDR3 in DNA: TGTGCCAGCAGCTTGCCCTCGGGACAGGGGGCCTACGAGCAGTACTTC.

The chain recombines TRBV4-1 with TRBJ2-5; D remains ambiguous. Trimming pared 0 bases from V and 3 bases from J, leaving 11 bases between. The CDR3 is 15 amino acids. CDR1 and CDR2 from the germline V gene are MGHRA and YSYEKL. The CDR3 nucleotides are TGCGCCAGCAGCCAAGATCTGAGTACAGAAGAGACCCAGTACTTC. Encoded protein: CASSQDLSTEETQYF.

This clone appeared a single time. V gene TRBV5-4 combines with J gene TRBJ1-2, with D maybe TRBD1 (5 bases). CDR1 is SGHNT, CDR2 YYREEE, per germline (reference sequence). There are 13 residues in the CDR3. Trimming pared 4 bases from V and 3 bases from J, leaving 10 bases between. The CDR3 protein is CASSLGTDYGYTF. CDR3 sequence (DNA): TGTGCCAGCAGCCTTGGGACCGACTATGGCTACACCTTC.

The CDR3 nucleotides read TGTGCCAGCAGTTACAGGGAGGCCTACGAGCAGTACTTC. It encodes CASSYREAYEQYF. This rearrangement joins TRBV6-5 to TRBJ2-7, with TRBD2 as a possible D gene (6 bases). CDR3 length: 13 residues. Germline lookup yields CDR1 MNHEY and CDR2 SVGAGI. Trimming stripped 2 bases from V and 2 bases from J, with 7 bases between.

This chain joins TRBV14 and TRBJ2-4, with D possibly TRBD2 on 5 matching bases. Trimming took 2 bases from V and 7 from J, leaving 18 bases between them. This CDR3 region has 16 residues. CDR1 SGHDN and CDR2 FVKESK come from the germline V gene. Here the CDR3 reads CASSQRFGIEQNIQYF. Here the CDR3 DNA reads TGTGCCAGCAGCCAAAGATTCGGGATCGAACAGAACATTCAGTACTTC.

This rearrangement joins TRBV9 to TRBJ1-1; D unresolved. The length of the CDR3 is 13 residues. V was trimmed by 3 bases and J by 0 bases, leaving 6 bases between them. The germline gives CDR1 SGDLS, CDR2 YYNGEE. The CDR3 coding sequence is TGTGCCAGCAGCGCATCAGTGAACACTGAAGCTTTCTTT. Encoded protein: CASSASVNTEAFF.

This clone came up a few times. The rearrangement uses TRBV19 and TRBJ1-5; D might be TRBD1 (5 bases). CDR3 length equals 15 residues. CDR1 and CDR2 from the germline V gene are LNHDA and SQIVND (reference sequence). V was trimmed by 3 bases and J by 1 base, leaving 10 bases between them. CDR3 sequence (DNA): TGTGCCAGTAGTATGTTGGGGACCAGCAATCAGCCCCAGCATTTT. Protein: CASSMLGTSNQPQHF. The full variable domain, its missing parts supplied by reference TRBV19 and TRBJ1-5, is DGGITQSPKYLFRKEGQNVTLSCEQNLNHDAMYWYRQDPGQGLRLIYYSQIVNDFQKGDIAEGYSVSREKKESFPLTVTSAQKNPTAFYLCASSMLGTSNQPQHFGDGTRLSIL.

This chain uses TRBV19 with TRBJ1-1; D perhaps matches TRBD1 (6 bases). The CDR3 is made up of 15 amino acids. Germline V gives CDR1 LNHDA, CDR2 SQIVND (reference sequence). V was cut by 7 bases and J by 0 bases, with 15 bases left in between. The CDR3 region has the DNA TGTGCCAGTATCCCAAGGGGGGAGATGAACACTGAAGCTTTCTTT. It is translated as CASIPRGEMNTEAFF.

The chain joins TRBV7-6 to TRBJ2-7; 15 nucleotides agree with TRBD2. This CDR3 has 16 amino acids. Germline V gene sequence: CDR1 SGHVS, CDR2 FNYEAQ. V trimming: 5 bases; J trimming: 2 bases; junction bases outside the gene matches: 4. CDR3 DNA sequence: TGTGCCAGCAGCCCGGGACTAGCGGGGGGACCCTACGAGCAGTACTTC. It specifies CASSPGLAGGPYEQYF.

This clone has a single count. V is TRBV30 and J is TRBJ1-2; 9 positions match TRBD1. Trimming took 4 bases from V and 3 from J; bases not matched to a gene: 6. Germline V lookup: CDR1 GTSNPN, CDR2 SVGIG (reference sequence). CDR3 length: 14 amino acids. In nucleotides, the CDR3 is TGTGCCTGGACGGGGGACAGGGTTGACTATGGCTACACCTTC. This gives the protein CAWTGDRVDYGYTF. Drawing the rest from reference TRBV30 and TRBJ1-2, the complete variable domain is SQTIHQWPATLVQPVGSPLSLECTVEGTSNPNLYWYRQAAGRGLQLLFYSVGIGQISSEVPQNLSASRPQDRQFILSSKKLLLSDSGFYLCAWTGDRVDYGYTFGSGTRLTVV.

This chain uses TRBV11-2 with TRBJ2-5; 9 bases agree with TRBD2. V gave up 5 bases and J gave up 5 bases; unmatched junction bases: 12. The CDR3 extends over 16 amino acids. Per the germline V gene, CDR1 is SGHAT and CDR2 is FQNNGV. In DNA form, the CDR3 reads TGTGCCAGCAGCGGCGACCCGGGACTAGCTGCGGAGACCCAGTACTTC. This translates into CASSGDPGLAAETQYF.

In its sample, this clone was seen a few times. This rearrangement joins TRBV6-5 to TRBJ2-7, with D maybe TRBD1 (7 bases). The length of the CDR3 is 15 residues. Germline CDR1 is MNHEY and CDR2 is SVGAGI. Deletions cut 2 bases from V and 0 bases from J, with 11 bases between. The CDR3 coding sequence is TGTGCCAGCAGTTACGAGGAGGGGGCCTCCTACGAGCAGTACTTC. Translation: CASSYEEGASYEQYF.